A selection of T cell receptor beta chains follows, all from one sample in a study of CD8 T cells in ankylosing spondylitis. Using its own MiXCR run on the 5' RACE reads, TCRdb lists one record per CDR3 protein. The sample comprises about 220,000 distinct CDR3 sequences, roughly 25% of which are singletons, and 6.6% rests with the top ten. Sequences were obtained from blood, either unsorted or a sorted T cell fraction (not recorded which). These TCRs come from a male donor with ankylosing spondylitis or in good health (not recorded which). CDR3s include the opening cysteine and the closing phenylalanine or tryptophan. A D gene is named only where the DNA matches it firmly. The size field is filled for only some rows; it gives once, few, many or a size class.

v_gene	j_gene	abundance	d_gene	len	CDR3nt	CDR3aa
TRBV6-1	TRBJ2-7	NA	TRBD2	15	TGTGCCAGCAGCCGTGCTAGCGGGGCGTCCTACGAGCAGTACTTC	CASSRASGASYEQYF
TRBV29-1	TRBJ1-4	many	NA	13	TGCAGCATTGAAATAGGAACTAATGAAAAACTGTTTTTT	CSIEIGTNEKLFF
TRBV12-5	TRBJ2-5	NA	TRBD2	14	TGTGCTAGCCTTAGCGGGAGGGTTGGAGAGACCCAGTACTTC	CASLSGRVGETQYF
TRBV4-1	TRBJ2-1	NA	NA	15	TGCGCCAGCAACTTTGAGGCTACTTCCTACAATGAGCAGTTCTTC	CASNFEATSYNEQFF
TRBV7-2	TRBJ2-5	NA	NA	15	TGTGCCAGCAGCTTAAGACAGGCCCCCCAAGAGACCCAGTACTTC	CASSLRQAPQETQYF
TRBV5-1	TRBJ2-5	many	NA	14	TGCGCCAGCAGCGTGGGAAGGGGGCAAGAGACCCAGTACTTC	CASSVGRGQETQYF
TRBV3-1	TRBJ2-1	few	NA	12	TGTGCCAGCAGCCCCTTTCTAGGTGAGCAGTTCTTC	CASSPFLGEQFF
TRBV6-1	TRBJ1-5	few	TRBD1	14	TGTGCCAGCAGACAACAGGGGCCCAATCAGCCCCAGCATTTT	CASRQQGPNQPQHF
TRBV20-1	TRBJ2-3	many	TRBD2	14	TGCAGTGCCCCGGATGGAACTAGCGGATATACGCAGTATTTT	CSAPDGTSGYTQYF
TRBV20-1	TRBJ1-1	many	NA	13	TGCAGTGCTACCATTGGACAGAACACTGAAGCTTTCTTT	CSATIGQNTEAFF
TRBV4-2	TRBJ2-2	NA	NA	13	TGTGCCAGCAGCCAAGTTGGCACCGGGGAGCTGTTTTTT	CASSQVGTGELFF
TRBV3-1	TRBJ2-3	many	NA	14	TGTGCCAGCAGCCAAGAGCAGCTAGGGGATACGCAGTATTTT	CASSQEQLGDTQYF
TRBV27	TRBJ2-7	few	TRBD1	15	TGTGCCAGCAGTTCCCCGGGACAGAGCTCCTACGAGCAGTACTTC	CASSSPGQSSYEQYF
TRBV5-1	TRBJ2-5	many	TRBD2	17	TGCGCCAGCAGCGACAAAACTAGCGCCAAAAATGAGGTGGGGAAGTACTTC	CASSDKTSAKNEVGKYF
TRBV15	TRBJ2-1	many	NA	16	TGTGCCACCAGCAGAGATGGCCTTAGCTCCTACAATGAGCAGTTCTTC	CATSRDGLSSYNEQFF
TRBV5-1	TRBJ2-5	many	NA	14	TGCGCCAGCAGCTTGAACACGGAAGGAGGGACCCAGTACTTC	CASSLNTEGGTQYF
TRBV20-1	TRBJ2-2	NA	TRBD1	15	TGCAGTGCTAGCCGGGACAGGGGAATGGCCGGGGAGCTGTTTTTT	CSASRDRGMAGELFF
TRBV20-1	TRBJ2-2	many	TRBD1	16	TGCAGTGCTAGACTCCCGGGGACAGGTCACACCGGGGAGCTGTTTTTT	CSARLPGTGHTGELFF
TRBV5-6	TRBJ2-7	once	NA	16	TGTGCCAGCAGCTTGTTTTCTGGAGGATACTCCGGCGAGCAGTACTTC	CASSLFSGGYSGEQYF
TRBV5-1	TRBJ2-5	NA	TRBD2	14	TGCGCCAGCAGCTTGTTAGCGGGAGAGGAGACCCAGTACTTC	CASSLLAGEETQYF